This T cell receptor beta chain was retrieved from a study of beta chain features in type 1 diabetes. Of the isolated RNA, all was reverse transcribed, and so the sequenced material was expressed TCRB transcripts. TCRdb's copy holds only in-frame clones and misses some; the assay was immunoSEQ multiplex PCR. The top ten clones hold over 2% of a sample with around 170,000 clones, less than 9.5% of them seen once. Germline loops: CDR1 SNHLY, CDR2 FYNNEI. V lost 3 bases and J 4 bases, leaving 7 bases between the germline ends. CDR3 length equals 13 residues. The gene calls are TRBV2 and TRBJ2-1; the D is unclear. This TCR was sampled from a woman in her late teens or twenties in good health. Sequencing input: central memory CD4+ T cells from blood. The CDR3 is CASSEGEYNEQFF. In DNA form, the CDR3 reads TGTGCCAGCAGTGAGGGCGAGTACAATGAGCAGTTCTTC.